The 25 T cell receptor beta chains below all came from one sample that was sequenced in a study of early T cells in non-severe SARS-CoV-2 infection. A single record per CDR3 protein comes from TCRdb applying MiXCR to the 5' RACE reads. The sample lists tens of thousands of distinct CDR3 sequences; about 5% were seen once. Sample: whole blood, taken at baseline. The receptors derive from an adult who was a healthcare worker with PCR-confirmed SARS-CoV-2 infection or an uninfected control (not recorded which).

The gene calls are TRBV5-1 and TRBJ2-1; D is perhaps TRBD2 (5 bases). This CDR3 comprises 17 residues. CDR1 is SGHRS and CDR2 is YFSETQ in the germline V gene. Trimming removed 0 bases from V and 2 bases from J, with 15 bases in between. The DNA for the CDR3 is TGCGCCAGCAGCTTGGATTTGGACGCGGGTACCTACAATGAGCAGTTCTTC. Amino acids: CASSLDLDAGTYNEQFF.

This clonotype has a handful of counts. The V and J genes are TRBV2 and TRBJ2-3, with D hard to call. V was shortened by 2 bases and J by 1 base, with 4 bases between the two germline ends. Germline assignment: CDR1 SNHLY and CDR2 FYNNEI. CDR3 length equals 13 residues. CDR3 DNA sequence: TGTGCCAGCAGTGAACTCCGCACAGATACGCAGTATTTT. It codes for CASSELRTDTQYF.

This clonotype was counted a few times. The chain links TRBV6-5 to TRBJ1-6; 7 nucleotides match TRBD1. The CDR3 is 17 amino acids. Germline CDR1 MNHEY, CDR2 SVGAGI. Trimming cost V 0 bases and J 7 bases; bases outside gene matches: 9. The CDR3 nucleotides read TGTGCCAGCAGTTACTCGAGGGGTAAACAGGGGAATTCACCCCTCCACTTT. Protein sequence: CASSYSRGKQGNSPLHF.

In its sample, this clonotype was seen many times. V gene TRBV29-1 combines with J gene TRBJ2-3; a possible D gene is TRBD1 (5 bases). Per the germline V gene, CDR1 is SQVTM and CDR2 is ANQGSEA. The V and J ends lost 2 bases and 1 base respectively, with 10 bases between them. The CDR3 is made up of 14 amino acids. CDR3 region: CSVEPPGRTDTQYF. CDR3 nucleotide sequence: TGCAGCGTTGAACCCCCAGGGCGCACAGATACGCAGTATTTT.

This clonotype occurred many times. The chain is built from TRBV7-9 and TRBJ2-3; TRBD1 is a possible D gene (6 bases). CDR1 is SEHNR, CDR2 FQNEAQ, per germline (reference sequence). V was cut by 6 bases and J by 6 bases, with 16 bases left in between. The CDR3 is 14 amino acids. For the CDR3, the DNA is TGTGCCAGCAGGCCAGGGGAGAGGGCGGATACGCAGTATTTT. Translated, it gives CASRPGERADTQYF.

This clonotype was observed at least ten times. The chain joins TRBV4-1 to TRBJ2-4; 8 bases match TRBD1. V lost 2 bases, J lost 3 bases, and 6 bases stayed unmatched. This CDR3 contains 16 residues. CDR1 is MGHRA, CDR2 YSYEKL, per germline. The CDR3 spells CASSQQGAYGKNIQYF. DNA of the CDR3: TGCGCCAGCAGCCAACAGGGGGCGTATGGCAAAAACATTCAGTACTTC.

This clonotype was observed many times. This chain links TRBV4-1 with TRBJ2-1, with D unclear. Germline V gene lookup returns CDR1 MGHRA and CDR2 YSYEKL. The V gene lost 1 base and the J gene lost 7 bases, with 8 bases spanning the gap. This CDR3 has 13 residues. The CDR3 spells CASSQVRRNEQFF. CDR3 in DNA: TGCGCCAGCAGCCAAGTCAGACGAAATGAGCAGTTCTTC.

This chain connects TRBV20-1 to TRBJ2-3, with D unresolved. Germline V gene data show CDR1 as DFQATT and CDR2 as SNEGSKA (reference sequence). There are 16 residues in the CDR3. With 6 bases removed from V and 0 bases from J, the gap between germline ends came to 19 bases. CDR3 coding DNA: TGCAGTGCCCCTCCCCGGAGCGCGTTAAGCACAGATACGCAGTATTTT. As protein: CSAPPRSALSTDTQYF.

This clonotype was detected ten times or more. The chain's CDR3 is CSARSREPNVLTF. The CDR3 DNA reads TGCAGTGCTAGAAGTCGGGAGCCCAACGTCCTGACTTTC. This chain joins TRBV20-1 and TRBJ2-6; D might be TRBD2 (6 bases). The CDR3 consists of 13 residues. Trimming shortened V by 2 bases and J by 8 bases, and 10 bases separated the two germline ends. CDR1 is DFQATT and CDR2 is SNEGSKA in the germline V gene (reference sequence).

This clonotype was seen at least ten times. The chain uses TRBV7-2 and TRBJ2-1; TRBD2 matches at 7 bases. This CDR3 has 16 amino acids. Germline V gene sequence: CDR1 SGHTA, CDR2 FQGNSA. J lost 2 bases, V lost 5 bases, and 9 bases had no gene match. CDR3 in DNA: TGTGCCAGCAGCCGGAATCCTAGCGGACCCTACAATGAGCAGTTCTTC. Translation gives CASSRNPSGPYNEQFF.

This clonotype was seen repeatedly, ten times or more. The chain carries TRBV12-3 or TRBV12-4 and TRBJ1-5; D not certain. The length of the CDR3 is 13 residues. V dropped 7 bases and J dropped 2 bases, with 9 bases sitting between them. The CDR3 bases are TGTGCCAGCACCTCAGACCGCAATCAGCCCCAGCATTTT. Its protein is CASTSDRNQPQHF.

This clonotype was found many times. The chain uses TRBV20-1 and TRBJ2-7, with a weak D call TRBD2 (5 bases). The CDR3 is made up of 11 amino acids. Germline CDR1 reads DFQATT; CDR2 reads SNEGSKA (reference sequence). V gave up 3 bases and J gave up 4 bases, with 7 bases separating them. The CDR3 is CSASGGYEQYF. The CDR3 nucleotides read TGCAGTGCTAGTGGCGGGTACGAGCAGTACTTC.

This clonotype showed up just a few times. V is TRBV7-3 and J is TRBJ2-3, with 8 bases lining up with TRBD2. In germline, CDR1 is SGHTA, CDR2 FQGTGA. CDR3 length: 15 amino acids. With 6 bases clipped from V and 1 base from J, the junction kept 6 bases outside the gene matches. The CDR3 reads CASSLAGLGTDTQYF. The CDR3, as DNA: TGTGCCAGCAGTCTAGCGGGCCTAGGCACAGATACGCAGTATTTT.

This clonotype was observed many times. V gene TRBV12-3 or TRBV12-4 combines with J gene TRBJ1-1; D remains unclear. V was trimmed by 2 bases and J by 0 bases, leaving 16 bases between them. The CDR3 has 17 amino acids. Here the CDR3 DNA reads TGTGCCAGCAGTTTATATCAACCTTGGGAAATGAACACTGAAGCTTTCTTT. It yields the protein CASSLYQPWEMNTEAFF.

The rearrangement uses TRBV7-6 and TRBJ2-1; D gene ambiguous. V lost 5 bases to trimming and J lost 8 bases, with 19 bases between them. CDR3 length equals 15 residues. Germline V gene sequence: CDR1 SGHVS, CDR2 FNYEAQ. The CDR3 DNA sequence: TGTGCCAGCAGCCCCACCGACCGAGGTTACTATGAGCAGTTCTTC. Residues: CASSPTDRGYYEQFF.

The chain recombines TRBV21-1 with TRBJ2-1; no DNA check was done on the table's D call, TRBD1. TRBV21-1 is designated a pseudogene. CDR3 length: 16 residues. CDR3 DNA: TGTGCCAGCAGCAAACCGGGCGGGAGCTCCTACAATGAGCAGTTCTTC. It codes for CASSKPGGSSYNEQFF.

This rearrangement joins TRBV7-2 to TRBJ1-6, with 7 bases matching TRBD1. Per the germline V gene, CDR1 is SGHTA and CDR2 is FQGNSA. J gave up 5 bases and V 5 bases, and 12 bases lay outside the gene matches. The CDR3 totals 17 residues. In nucleotides, the CDR3 is TGTGCCAGCAGCGCACGGGACAGACAAAGCGATAATTCACCCCTCCACTTT. This encodes CASSARDRQSDNSPLHF.

This clonotype was picked up many times. The chain links TRBV6-6 to TRBJ1-1; D not resolved. Trimming shortened V by 2 bases and J by 4 bases, and 2 bases separated the two germline ends. This CDR3 has 11 amino acids. CDR1 and CDR2 from the germline V gene are MNHNY and SVGAGI (reference sequence). This chain's CDR3 is CASSYGTEAFF. The CDR3 nucleotides are TGTGCCAGCAGTTACGGCACTGAAGCTTTCTTT.

This clonotype has at least ten counts. This chain joins TRBV5-4 and TRBJ2-1; 9 nucleotides agree with TRBD1. CDR1 is SGHNT and CDR2 is YYREEE in the germline V gene (reference sequence). V gave up 4 bases and J gave up 0 bases; unmatched junction bases: 2. The CDR3 consists of 15 residues. CDR3 nucleotide sequence: TGTGCCAGCAGCAGGGACAGGGTCTCCTACAATGAGCAGTTCTTC. It is translated as CASSRDRVSYNEQFF.

Many counts were recorded for this clonotype. The chain recombines TRBV5-1 with TRBJ2-1; no clear D. V shed 1 base and J shed 3 bases, with 2 bases lying between them. The CDR3 has 12 residues. The germline V gene encodes CDR1 SGHRS and CDR2 YFSETQ. For the CDR3, the DNA is TGCGCCAGCAGCTTGAGCTACAATGAGCAGTTCTTC. Amino acid sequence: CASSLSYNEQFF.

This clonotype has only a few counts. This rearrangement joins TRBV5-6 to TRBJ2-5, with TRBD2 matching 8 bases. V shed 4 bases and J 5 bases; nucleotides not matched to a gene: 13. From germline, CDR1 is SGHDT and CDR2 YYEEEE. This CDR3 contains 16 residues. CDR3 bases: TGTGCCAGCAGCAGAGACGGGACTAGATTAACGGAGACCCAGTACTTC. Amino acid sequence: CASSRDGTRLTETQYF.

The chain is built from TRBV7-9 and TRBJ2-7; D remains ambiguous. Trimming left V 1 base short and J 4 bases short, with 11 bases between. Germline CDR1 is SEHNR and CDR2 is FQNEAQ (reference sequence). CDR3 length: 14 amino acids. The CDR3 bases are TGTGCCAGCAGCTTAGGGCAGCCCCCATACGAGCAGTACTTC. Its translation: CASSLGQPPYEQYF.

This clonotype was seen a few times. The rearrangement joins TRBV3-1 to TRBJ1-1; D may be TRBD1 (6 bases). The CDR3 totals 14 residues. Germline CDR1 is LGHDT and CDR2 is YNNKEL (reference sequence). The V end was cut by 5 bases, the J end by 4 bases, with 14 bases between. This CDR3 is CASSYGTGITEAFF. CDR3 DNA: TGTGCCAGCAGCTATGGAACAGGGATCACTGAAGCTTTCTTT.

This clonotype was counted between two and nine times. This chain links TRBV20-1 with TRBJ2-5; D possibly corresponds to TRBD1 (6 bases). There are 14 residues in the CDR3. Germline CDR1 and CDR2: DFQATT and SNEGSKA (reference sequence). The CDR3, as DNA: TGCAGCACACTCCGGGACACTTCACAAGAGACCCAGTACTTC. This gives the protein CSTLRDTSQETQYF.

This clonotype was seen only a few times. The chain uses TRBV29-1 and TRBJ1-2, with D possibly TRBD1 on 5 matching bases. From germline, CDR1 is SQVTM and CDR2 ANQGSEA. The ends were cut back, 4 bases at V and 4 bases at J, with 22 bases in the middle. CDR3 length: 16 residues. CDR3 loop: CSVVAAWGEQSYGYTF. The DNA of the CDR3 is TGCAGCGTTGTTGCTGCTTGGGGGGAGCAGAGCTATGGCTACACCTTC.